A single sample is the source of the 3 T cell receptor beta chains below, sequenced in a study of T cells expressing NK-cell markers (dated by TCRdb to the early 2020s). Libraries were constructed by 5' RACE. For sequencing, an Illumina HiSeq 2000 was employed. With the reads reprocessed by TCRdb, a single entry stands for each CDR3 protein sequence and no DNA is reported. In this sample's table one finds almost 450,000 distinct CDR3 sequences. The leading ten clones occupy 7.3% of the sample. The sequencing input was blood T cells: a sorted CD56 or NKG2C T cell subset, CD4+ or CD8+ T cells, or bulk PBMC T cells (not recorded which). These receptors originate from a woman between 18 and 75 years old in good health.

The chain employs TRBV20-1 and TRBJ2-1; the TRBD2 assignment by TCRdb is unverifiable without DNA. The CDR3 loop spans 13 amino acids. Germline V gene lookup returns CDR1 DFQATT and CDR2 SNEGSKA (reference sequence). The CDR3 loop reads CSPTSGSYNEQFF.

The chain is built from TRBV4-2 and TRBJ2-1. The CDR3 length is 12 residues. CDR1 LGHNA and CDR2 YNFKEQ come from the germline V gene. CDR3 protein: CASRVGYNEQFF.

V and J are TRBV5-1 and TRBJ2-5. This CDR3 has 12 amino acids. CDR1 is SGHRS and CDR2 is YFSETQ in the germline V gene. The CDR3 loop is CASSLEWETQYF.